This T cell receptor (beta chain) stems from a study of beta chain features in type 1 diabetes (dated by TCRdb to 2016 to 2019). Regarding the complete study: Patients and healthy donors did not differ in mean age, gender distribution, total cell number or subset yield. Across all samples, fewer than 130 million sorted cells were examined, and cell number per subset correlated strongly with RNA yield. The study compared TCRB repertoires of sorted circulating CD4+ T cell subsets between recently diagnosed type 1 diabetes patients and matched healthy donors. Whereas all 28 donors provided naive and central memory subsets, regulatory and stem cell-like memory subsets were isolated from just 8 patients and roughly eight healthy donors. Broad study findings and their caveats: Naive, central memory and regulatory TCRB repertoires appeared more similar among patients than among healthy donors. A moderate but significant shortening of TCRB CDR3 length was observed in type 1 diabetes patients in all four CD4+ subsets. HLA sub-analyses involved small numbers of individuals, so any influence of HLA type on TCRB rearrangement remained unresolved. PCR may preferentially amplify shorter templates, but because patient and control samples were amplified and corrected together, any resulting skew would affect both groups equally. At VDJ recombination sites, patients with type 1 diabetes made fewer insertions and deleted more nucleotides, a pattern implying thymic rearrangement abnormalities. Because cDNA rather than genomic DNA was sequenced, highly expressing activated cells could have been over-represented, although no difference in activation and CD3 levels was found between groups.

The entire amount of isolated RNA was reverse transcribed using the High Capacity cDNA Reverse Transcription Kit, so the sequenced TCRB transcripts were expressed ones. Deep immunoSEQ sequencing was applied to naive, central memory and regulatory T cell samples, giving an average of around 3.8 million total reads per sample. After sorted cells were lysed in RLT buffer, RNA was extracted with DNase-treated RNeasy Micro or Mini kits, with the choice depending on cell number. To prevent cross-contamination, every cell subset was processed on its own, while patient and healthy donor samples were processed together. Using the immunoSEQ multiplex PCR, TCRB sequences were amplified from cDNA into 87-bp fragments spanning the CDR3 region. The amplicons were sequenced using the Illumina HiSeq platform. In the original analysis: PCR bias was corrected computationally using synthetic template baselines, and reads within Hamming distance 2 were collapsed, with unmergeable singletons discarded. Reads were aligned against IMGT so that V, D and J genes, CDR3 length and insertions or deletions at six rearrangement sites could be assigned. Within each subset, clonotype counts were normalized to sorted cell number, and only after that were true diversity and Gini coefficients computed with the tcR R package. The overlap coefficient, calculated on TCRB nucleotide sequences, was used to quantify repertoire sharing. TCRdb took this table from immuneACCESS and kept in-frame rearrangements with V and J called. Such tables lack part of the clones; where checked against another copy, unresolved V genes explain under half of the gap, and the rest is unexplained. That table supplies the V and J calls and clone size; D and trimming were determined from the DNA. Recorded for this sample are 120,000 to 150,000 clones; about 13% of them occurred a single time. The ten largest account for 1% to 1.5% of the sample.

Note on this clone: Its binding antigen is unknown. No qualities accompany the bases; no much larger clone lies one base away.

For CDR1 and CDR2, the germline V gene lists MGHDK and SYGVNS. The CDR3 runs 13 amino acids, cysteine and phenylalanine included. CDR3 DNA only is kept here, 39 bases in frame from base 1. Each donor gave one peripheral blood draw, averaging approximately 0.12 L, which was collected into heparinised tubes. A BD FACSAria II was used to sort naive, central memory, regulatory and stem cell-like memory CD4+ T cells with a panel that included CD45RO, CCR7, CD25, CD127, CD95 and CD27. A purity above 95% was achieved for all sorted populations. PBMCs were isolated immediately by Lymphoprep density gradient centrifugation and stained directly without culture. So that batch effects would be minimized, each experiment stained and sorted samples in pairs, pairing one healthy donor with one patient.

The rearrangement joined TRBV25-1 to TRBJ2-5; the junction holds 7 bases that match TRBD1. The J call is in doubt because the DNA end fits TRBJ2-7 better. This TCR derives from a man between 18 and 29 years old with type 1 diabetes. The sequenced material came from central memory CD4+ T cells from blood. The CDR3 region reads CASSDDRVHEQYF. The bases are TGTGCCAGCAGTGATGACAGGGTCCACGAGCAGTACTTC.